This TCR beta chain was profiled in a study of cytomegalovirus exposure and HLA in healthy donors. The PCR used 60 Vbeta and 13 Jbeta primers. Sequencing was performed with immunoSEQ multiplex PCR; in TCRdb, only in-frame clones are kept and a portion is missing. This table has approximately 170,000 clones, about four fifths appearing once. The CDR3 sequence is 14 residues long. V was trimmed by 2 bases and J by 9 bases, leaving 14 bases between them. Germline V lookup: CDR1 ENHRY, CDR2 SYGVKD. A remark on this clone: Its matching antigen is unknown.

Study findings and constraints: The dataset shows that most TCR sequences were rare, while some public TCRs occurred in many donors.

V gene TRBV10-3 combines with J gene TRBJ2-1, with a weak D call TRBD1 (6 bases). The sequenced material came from PBMCs. The TCR was taken from a male donor in good health and CMV-seropositive. In DNA form, the CDR3 reads TGTGCCATCAGTGAGGGGGGCAGAAGGGGTGAGCAGTTCTTC. This codes for CAISEGGRRGEQFF.